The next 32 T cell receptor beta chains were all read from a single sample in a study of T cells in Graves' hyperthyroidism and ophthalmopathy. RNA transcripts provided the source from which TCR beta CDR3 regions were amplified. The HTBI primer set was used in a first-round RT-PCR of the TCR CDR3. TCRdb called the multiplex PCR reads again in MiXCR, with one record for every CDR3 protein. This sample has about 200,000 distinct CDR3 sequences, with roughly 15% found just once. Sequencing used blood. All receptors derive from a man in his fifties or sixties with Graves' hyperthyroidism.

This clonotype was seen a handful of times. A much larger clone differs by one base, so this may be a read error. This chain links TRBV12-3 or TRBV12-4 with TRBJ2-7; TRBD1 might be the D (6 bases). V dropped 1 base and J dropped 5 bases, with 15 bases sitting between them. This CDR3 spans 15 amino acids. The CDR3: CASSLGGGGNHEQYF. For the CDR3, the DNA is TGTGCCAGCAGTTTAGGAGGGGGTGGCAATCACGAGCAGTACTTC.

CDR3 residues: CSVEDPGSNQPQHF. The CDR3 DNA follows: TGCAGCGTTGAAGATCCGGGTAGCAATCAGCCCCAGCATTTT. The rearrangement links TRBV29-1 to TRBJ1-5; D unresolved. The V end lost 0 bases, the J end lost 0 bases, and 6 bases lay between the germline ends. The germline gives CDR1 SQVTM, CDR2 ANQGSEA. This CDR3 region has 14 residues.

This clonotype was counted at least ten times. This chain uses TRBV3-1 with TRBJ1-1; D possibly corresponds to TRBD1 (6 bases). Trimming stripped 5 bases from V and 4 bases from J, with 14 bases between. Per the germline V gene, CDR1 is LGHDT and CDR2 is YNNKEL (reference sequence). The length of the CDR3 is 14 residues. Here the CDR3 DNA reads TGTGCCAGCAGCTTGCAGGGGATTCGCACTGAAGCTTTCTTT. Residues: CASSLQGIRTEAFF.

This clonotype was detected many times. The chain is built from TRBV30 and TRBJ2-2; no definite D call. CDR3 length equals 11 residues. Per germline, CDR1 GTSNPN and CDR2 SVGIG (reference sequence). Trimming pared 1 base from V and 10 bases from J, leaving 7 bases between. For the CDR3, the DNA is TGTGCCTGGAGTGGGCCTTCGGAGCTGTTTTTT. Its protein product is CAWSGPSELFF.

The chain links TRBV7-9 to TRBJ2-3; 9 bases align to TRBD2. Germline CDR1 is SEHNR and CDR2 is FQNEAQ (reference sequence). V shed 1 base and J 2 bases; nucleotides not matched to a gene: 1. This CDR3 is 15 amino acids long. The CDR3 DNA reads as TGTGCCAGCAGCTTAGTAGCGGGAGACACAGATACGCAGTATTTT. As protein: CASSLVAGDTDTQYF.

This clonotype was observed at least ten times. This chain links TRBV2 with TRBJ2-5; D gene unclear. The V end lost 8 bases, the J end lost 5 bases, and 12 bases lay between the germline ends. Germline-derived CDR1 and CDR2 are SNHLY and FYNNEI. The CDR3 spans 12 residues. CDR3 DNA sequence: TGTGCCAGCCAGGCGTTTGCGGAGACCCAGTACTTC. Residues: CASQAFAETQYF.

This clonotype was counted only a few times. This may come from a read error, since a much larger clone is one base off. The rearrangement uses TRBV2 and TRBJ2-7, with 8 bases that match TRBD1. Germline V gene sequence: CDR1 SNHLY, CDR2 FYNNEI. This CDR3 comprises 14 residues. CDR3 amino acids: CTSVRQGLSYEQYF. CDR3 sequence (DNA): TGTACCAGCGTACGACAGGGGTTATCCTACGAGCAGTACTTC. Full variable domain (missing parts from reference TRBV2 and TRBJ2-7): EPEVTQTPSHQVTQMGQEVILRCVPISNHLYFYWYRQILGQKVEFLVSFYNNEISEKSEIFDDQFSVERPDGSNFTLKIRSTKLEDSAMYFCTSVRQGLSYEQYFGPGTRLTVT.

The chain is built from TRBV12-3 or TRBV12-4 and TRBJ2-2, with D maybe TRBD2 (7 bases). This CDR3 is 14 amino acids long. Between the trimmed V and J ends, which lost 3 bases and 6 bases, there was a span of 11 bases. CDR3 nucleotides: TGTGCCAGCAGTTTTGCGGGGGCGTCCGGGGAGCTGTTTTTT. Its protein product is CASSFAGASGELFF.

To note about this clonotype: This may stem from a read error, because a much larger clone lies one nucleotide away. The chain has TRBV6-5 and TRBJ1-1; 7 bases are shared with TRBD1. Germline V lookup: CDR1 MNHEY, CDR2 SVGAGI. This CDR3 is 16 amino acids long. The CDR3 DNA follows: TGTGCCAGCAGTTCCTACTTCGACAGGGCACACACTGAAGCTCTCTTT. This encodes CASSSYFDRAHTEALF.

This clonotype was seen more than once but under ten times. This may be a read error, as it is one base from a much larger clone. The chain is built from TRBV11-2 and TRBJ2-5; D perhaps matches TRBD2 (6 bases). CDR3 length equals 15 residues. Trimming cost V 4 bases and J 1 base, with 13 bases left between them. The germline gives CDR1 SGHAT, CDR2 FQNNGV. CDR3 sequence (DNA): TGTGCCAGCAGCTCAGGCGGGATTGCCCAAGAGACCCAGTACTTC. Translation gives CASSSGGIAQETQYF.

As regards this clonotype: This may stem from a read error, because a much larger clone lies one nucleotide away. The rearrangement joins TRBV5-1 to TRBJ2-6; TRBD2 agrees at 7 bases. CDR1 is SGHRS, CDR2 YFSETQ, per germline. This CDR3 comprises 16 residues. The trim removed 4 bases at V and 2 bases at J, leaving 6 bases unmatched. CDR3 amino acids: CASSLGGSAGANVLTF. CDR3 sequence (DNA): TGCGCCAGCAGCCTTGGCGGGAGTGCTGGGGCCAACGTCCTGACTTTC.

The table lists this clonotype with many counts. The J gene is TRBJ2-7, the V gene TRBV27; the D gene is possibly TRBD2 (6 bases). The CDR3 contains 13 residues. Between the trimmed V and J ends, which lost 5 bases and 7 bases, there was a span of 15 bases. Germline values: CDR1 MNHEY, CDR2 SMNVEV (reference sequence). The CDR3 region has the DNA TGTGCCAGCAGTCTCGGACTAAAGCTGGAGCAGTACTTC. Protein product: CASSLGLKLEQYF.

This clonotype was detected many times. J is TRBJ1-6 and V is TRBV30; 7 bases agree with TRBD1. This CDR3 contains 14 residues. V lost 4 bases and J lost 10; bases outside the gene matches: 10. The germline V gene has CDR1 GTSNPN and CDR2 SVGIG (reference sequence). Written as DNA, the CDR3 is TGTGCCTGGACCCTAGAGGGGGCCGGATCACCCCTCCACTTT. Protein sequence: CAWTLEGAGSPLHF. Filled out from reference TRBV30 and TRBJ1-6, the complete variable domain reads SQTIHQWPATLVQPVGSPLSLECTVEGTSNPNLYWYRQAAGRGLQLLFYSVGIGQISSEVPQNLSASRPQDRQFILSSKKLLLSDSGFYLCAWTLEGAGSPLHFGNGTRLTVT.

This chain's CDR3 is CSVESTLRTQYF. The CDR3 DNA sequence: TGCAGCGTTGAAAGCACCCTCAGGACCCAGTACTTC. The gene calls are TRBV29-1 and TRBJ2-5; no clear D gene. V dropped 2 bases and J dropped 7 bases, with 11 bases sitting between them. CDR1 and CDR2 from the germline V gene are SQVTM and ANQGSEA. This CDR3 is built from 12 residues.

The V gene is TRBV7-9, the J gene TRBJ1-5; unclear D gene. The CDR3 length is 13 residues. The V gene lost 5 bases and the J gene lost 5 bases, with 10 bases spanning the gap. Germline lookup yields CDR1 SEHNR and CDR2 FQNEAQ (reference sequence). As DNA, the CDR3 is TGTGCCAGCAGCCAGGACGGCGATCAGCCCCAGCATTTT. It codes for CASSQDGDQPQHF. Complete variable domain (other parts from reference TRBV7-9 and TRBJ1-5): DTGVSQNPRHKITKRGQNVTFRCDPISEHNRLYWYRQTLGQGPEFLTYFQNEAQLEKSRLLSDRFSAERPKGSFSTLEIQRTEQGDSAMYLCASSQDGDQPQHFGDGTRLSIL.

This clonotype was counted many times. CDR3 coding DNA: TGTGCCAGCAGCCCATGGACAGGGGGCCGCACTGAAGCTTTCTTT. It specifies CASSPWTGGRTEAFF. V usage is TRBV28 and J usage is TRBJ1-1, with 11 bases that match TRBD1. Looked up from germline, CDR1 is MDHEN and CDR2 is SYDVKM. Trimming cost V 6 bases and J 4 bases; bases outside gene matches: 7. This CDR3 is built from 15 residues.

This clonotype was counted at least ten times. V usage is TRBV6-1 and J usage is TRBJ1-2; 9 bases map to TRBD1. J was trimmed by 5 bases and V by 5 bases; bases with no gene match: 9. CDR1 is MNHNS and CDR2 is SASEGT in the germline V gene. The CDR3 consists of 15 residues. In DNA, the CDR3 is TGTGCCAGCAGTTCCTTTGACGACAGGGGGTATGGCTACACCTTC. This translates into CASSSFDDRGYGYTF.

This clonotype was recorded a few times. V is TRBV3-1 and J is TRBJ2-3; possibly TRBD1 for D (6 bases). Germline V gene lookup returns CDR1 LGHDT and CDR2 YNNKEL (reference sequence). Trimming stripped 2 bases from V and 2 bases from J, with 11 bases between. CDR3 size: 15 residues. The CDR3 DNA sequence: TGTGCCAGCAGCCAACAACAGGGTCCCACAGATACGCAGTATTTT. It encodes CASSQQQGPTDTQYF.

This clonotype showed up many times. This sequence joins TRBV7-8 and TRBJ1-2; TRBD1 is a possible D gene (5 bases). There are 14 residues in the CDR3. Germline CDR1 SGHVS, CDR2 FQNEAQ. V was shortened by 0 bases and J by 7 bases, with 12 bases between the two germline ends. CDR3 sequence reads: CASSLALQTVGYTF. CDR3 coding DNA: TGTGCCAGCAGCTTAGCGTTACAGACAGTTGGCTACACCTTC.

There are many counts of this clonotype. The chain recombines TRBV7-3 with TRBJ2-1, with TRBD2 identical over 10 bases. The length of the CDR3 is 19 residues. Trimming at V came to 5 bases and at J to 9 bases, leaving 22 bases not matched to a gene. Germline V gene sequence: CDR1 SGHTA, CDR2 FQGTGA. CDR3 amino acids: CASSPTSAGGPFPLSEQFF. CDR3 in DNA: TGTGCCAGCAGCCCGACCTCAGCGGGAGGGCCATTCCCCTTATCTGAGCAGTTCTTC.

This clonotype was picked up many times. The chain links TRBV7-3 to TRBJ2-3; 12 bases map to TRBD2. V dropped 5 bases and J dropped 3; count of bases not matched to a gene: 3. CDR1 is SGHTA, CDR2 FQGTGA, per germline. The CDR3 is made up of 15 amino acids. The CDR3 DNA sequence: TGTGCCAGCAGCGCTCTAGCGGGAGGGACAGATACGCAGTATTTT. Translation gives CASSALAGGTDTQYF.

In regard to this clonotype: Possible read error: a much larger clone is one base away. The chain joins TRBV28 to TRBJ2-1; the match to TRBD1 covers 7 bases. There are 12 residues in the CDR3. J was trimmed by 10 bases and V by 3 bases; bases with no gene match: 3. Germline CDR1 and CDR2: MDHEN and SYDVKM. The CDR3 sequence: CASSLRGHEQFF. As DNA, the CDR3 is TGTGCCAGCAGTTTGAGGGGGCACGAGCAGTTCTTC.

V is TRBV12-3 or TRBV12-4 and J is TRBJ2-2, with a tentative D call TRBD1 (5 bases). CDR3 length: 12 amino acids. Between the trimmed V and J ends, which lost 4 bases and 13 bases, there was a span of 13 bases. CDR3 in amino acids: CASSSVGRGLFF. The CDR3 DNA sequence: TGTGCCAGCAGTTCAGTGGGTAGGGGGCTGTTTTTT.

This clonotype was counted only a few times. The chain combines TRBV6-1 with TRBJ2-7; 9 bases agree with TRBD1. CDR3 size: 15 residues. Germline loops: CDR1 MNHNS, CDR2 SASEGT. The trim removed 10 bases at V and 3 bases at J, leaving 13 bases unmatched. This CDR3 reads CATGGPGQGIYEQYF. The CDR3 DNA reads TGTGCCACCGGGGGCCCGGGACAGGGTATCTACGAGCAGTACTTC.

This CDR3 reads CASSMNRGPYNEQFF. The CDR3 DNA reads TGTGCCAGTAGTATGAACCGAGGCCCCTACAATGAGCAGTTCTTC. V and J are TRBV19 and TRBJ2-1; the D is unclear. Looked up from germline, CDR1 is LNHDA and CDR2 is SQIVND (reference sequence). The CDR3 totals 15 residues. With 3 bases removed from V and 2 bases from J, the gap between germline ends came to 11 bases.

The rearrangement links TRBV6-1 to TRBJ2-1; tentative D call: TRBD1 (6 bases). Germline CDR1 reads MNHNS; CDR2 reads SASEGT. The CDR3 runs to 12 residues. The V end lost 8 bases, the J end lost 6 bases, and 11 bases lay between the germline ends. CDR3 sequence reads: CASCLTGNEQFF. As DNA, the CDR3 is TGTGCCAGCTGTTTGACAGGCAATGAGCAGTTCTTC.

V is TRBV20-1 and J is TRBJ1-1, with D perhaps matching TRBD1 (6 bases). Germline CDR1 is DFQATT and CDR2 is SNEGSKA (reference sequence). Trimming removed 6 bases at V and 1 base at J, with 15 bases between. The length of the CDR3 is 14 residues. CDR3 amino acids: CSARKRTENTEAFF. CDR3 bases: TGCAGTGCCCGGAAAAGGACAGAGAACACTGAAGCTTTCTTT.

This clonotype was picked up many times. CDR3 protein: CASSQDGSGSKTQYF. DNA of the CDR3: TGTGCCAGCAGCCAAGATGGTAGCGGGAGTAAGACCCAGTACTTC. The chain combines TRBV3-1 with TRBJ2-5; 9 nucleotides agree with TRBD2. Germline CDR1 is LGHDT and CDR2 is YNNKEL (reference sequence). V lost 0 bases and J lost 6; bases outside the gene matches: 5. This CDR3 is 15 amino acids long.

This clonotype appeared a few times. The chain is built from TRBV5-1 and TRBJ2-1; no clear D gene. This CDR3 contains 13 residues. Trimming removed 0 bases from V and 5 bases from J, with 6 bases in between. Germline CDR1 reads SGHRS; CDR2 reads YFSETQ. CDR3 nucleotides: TGCGCCAGCAGCTTGGATGGGAACAATGAGCAGTTCTTC. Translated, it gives CASSLDGNNEQFF. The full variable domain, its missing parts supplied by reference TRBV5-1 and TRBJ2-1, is KAGVTQTPRYLIKTRGQQVTLSCSPISGHRSVSWYQQTPGQGLQFLFEYFSETQRNKGNFPGRFSGRQFSNSRSEMNVSTLELGDSALYLCASSLDGNNEQFFGPGTRLTVL.

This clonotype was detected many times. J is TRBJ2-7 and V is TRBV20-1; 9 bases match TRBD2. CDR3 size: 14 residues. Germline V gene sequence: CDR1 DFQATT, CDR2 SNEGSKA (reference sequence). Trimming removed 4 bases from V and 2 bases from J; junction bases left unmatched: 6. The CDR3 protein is CSATSGEGPYEQYF. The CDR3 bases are TGCAGTGCTACTAGCGGGGAGGGACCCTACGAGCAGTACTTC.

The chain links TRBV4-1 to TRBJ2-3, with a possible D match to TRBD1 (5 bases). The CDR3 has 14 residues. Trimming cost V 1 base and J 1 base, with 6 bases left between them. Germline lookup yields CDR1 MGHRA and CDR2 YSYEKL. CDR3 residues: CASSQVGGTDTQYF. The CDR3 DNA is TGCGCCAGCAGCCAAGTAGGGGGCACAGATACGCAGTATTTT.

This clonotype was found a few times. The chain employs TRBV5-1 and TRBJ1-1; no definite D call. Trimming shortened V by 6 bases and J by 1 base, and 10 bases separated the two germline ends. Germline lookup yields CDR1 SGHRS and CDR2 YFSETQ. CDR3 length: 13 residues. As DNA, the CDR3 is TGCGCCAGCAACGAGGCGGGGAACACTGAAGCTTTCTTT. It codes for CASNEAGNTEAFF.